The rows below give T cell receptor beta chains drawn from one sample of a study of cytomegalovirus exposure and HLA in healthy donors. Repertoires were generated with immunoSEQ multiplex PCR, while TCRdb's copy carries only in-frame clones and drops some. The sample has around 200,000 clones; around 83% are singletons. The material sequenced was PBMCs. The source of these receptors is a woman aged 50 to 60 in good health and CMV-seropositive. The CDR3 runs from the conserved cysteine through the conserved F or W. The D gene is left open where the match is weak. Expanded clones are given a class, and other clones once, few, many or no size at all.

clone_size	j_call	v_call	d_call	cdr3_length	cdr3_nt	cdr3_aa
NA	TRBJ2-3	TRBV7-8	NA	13	TGTGCCAGCAGCCCCAGGGTTTCTGATACGCAGTATTTT	CASSPRVSDTQYF
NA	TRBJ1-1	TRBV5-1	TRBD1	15	TGCGCCAGCAGCTTGGGGGACAGGGTGAACACTGAAGCTTTCTTT	CASSLGDRVNTEAFF
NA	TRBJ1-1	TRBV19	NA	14	TGTGCCAGTAGTAGTGAAAGACGAGGCACTGAAGCTTTCTTT	CASSSERRGTEAFF
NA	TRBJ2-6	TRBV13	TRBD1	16	TGTGCCAGCAGCCCCGGACAGGGTGGTGGGGCCAACGTCCTGACTTTC	CASSPGQGGGANVLTF
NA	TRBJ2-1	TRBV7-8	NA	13	TGTGCCAGCAGCTTATTCTTGATCGGGGAGCAGTTCTTC	CASSLFLIGEQFF
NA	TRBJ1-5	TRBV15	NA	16	TGTGCCACCAGCAGAGACCGCACAGGGATAGGTCAGCCCCAGCATTTT	CATSRDRTGIGQPQHF
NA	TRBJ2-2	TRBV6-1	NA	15	TGTGCCAGCAGTTCAAGCTCGGGACTCCGCGGGGAGCTGTTTTTT	CASSSSSGLRGELFF
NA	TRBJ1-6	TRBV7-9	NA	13	TGTGCCAGCAGCTTACCCGGGAGCTCACCCCTCCACTTT	CASSLPGSSPLHF
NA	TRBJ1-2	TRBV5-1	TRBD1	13	TGCGCCAGCAGCGTAACAGGGGGTTATGGCTACACCTTC	CASSVTGGYGYTF
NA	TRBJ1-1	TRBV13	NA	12	TGTGCCAGCAGCTTAGAACAGGCCAGGGCTTTCTTT	CASSLEQARAFF
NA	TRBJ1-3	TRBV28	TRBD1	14	TGTGCCAGCAGTTGGACAGGGGCTGGAAACACCATATATTTT	CASSWTGAGNTIYF
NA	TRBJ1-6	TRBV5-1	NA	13	TGCGCCAGCAGCTCAAACCGGGGTTCACCCCTCCACTTT	CASSSNRGSPLHF
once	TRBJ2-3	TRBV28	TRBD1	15	TGTGCCAGCAGTGCTACAGGGGCCCGCACAGATACGCAGTATTTT	CASSATGARTDTQYF
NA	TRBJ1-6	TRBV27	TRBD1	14	TGTGCCAGCAGACCGGACAGGCCTAATTCACCCCTCCACTTT	CASRPDRPNSPLHF
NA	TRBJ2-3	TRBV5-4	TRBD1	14	TGTGCCAGCAGCCTAGGACAGGGATCAGATACGCAGTATTTT	CASSLGQGSDTQYF
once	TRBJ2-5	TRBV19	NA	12	TGTGCCAGTAGTATCGGACTTTTGCCCCAGTACTTC	CASSIGLLPQYF
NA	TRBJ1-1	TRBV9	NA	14	TGTGCCAGCAGCGGAGGAGAAGGTGCCACTGAAGCTTTCTTT	CASSGGEGATEAFF
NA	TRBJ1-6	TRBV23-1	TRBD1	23	TGCGCCAGCAGTCAATTTGGGCTTCCGGTAGGGGGCACAGGGGGACCGGATAATTCACCCCTCCACTTT	CASSQFGLPVGGTGGPDNSPLHF
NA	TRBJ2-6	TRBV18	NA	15	TGTGCCAGCTCACGACAGGTGTCTGGGGCCAACGTCCTGACTTTC	CASSRQVSGANVLTF
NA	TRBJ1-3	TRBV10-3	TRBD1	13	TGTGCCACCACAGGGGGCGCGGAGAACACCATATATTTT	CATTGGAENTIYF
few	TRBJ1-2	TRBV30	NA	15	TGTGCCTGGAGTGTAGACAGCCGACGATCCTATGGCTACACCTTC	CAWSVDSRRSYGYTF
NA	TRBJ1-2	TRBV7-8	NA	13	TGTGCCAGCAGCATGACAGCCAATAGTGGCTACACCTTC	CASSMTANSGYTF
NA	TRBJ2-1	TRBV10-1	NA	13	TGCGCCAGCAGTGAATTAGGGGGAAATGAGCAGTTCTTC	CASSELGGNEQFF
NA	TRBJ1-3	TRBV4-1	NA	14	TGCGCCAGCAGCCGAAACAGGCCAGGAAACACCATATATTTT	CASSRNRPGNTIYF
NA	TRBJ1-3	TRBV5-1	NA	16	TGCGCCAGCAGCTTGGAAGGGGTTCGCTCTGGAAACACCATATATTTT	CASSLEGVRSGNTIYF
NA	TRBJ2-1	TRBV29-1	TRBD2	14	TGCAGCGTAGTACTAGCGGGCGCCTACAATGAGCAGTTCTTC	CSVVLAGAYNEQFF
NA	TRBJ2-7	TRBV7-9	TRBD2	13	TGTTCCAGCAGCTTATTGGGAGGGGCCGAGCAGTACTTC	CSSSLLGGAEQYF
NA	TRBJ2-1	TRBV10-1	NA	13	TGCGCCAGCAACACTCGGTCGGGGGATGAGCAGTTCTTC	CASNTRSGDEQFF
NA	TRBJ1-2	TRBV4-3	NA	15	TGCGCCAGCAGCCAAGACCGGACATTAAACTATGGCTACACCTTC	CASSQDRTLNYGYTF
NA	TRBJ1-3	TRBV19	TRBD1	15	TGTGCCAGTAGGCCCAGGGGGTCCTCTGGAAACACCATATATTTT	CASRPRGSSGNTIYF
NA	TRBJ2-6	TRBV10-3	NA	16	TGTGCCATCAGTGACTTTGGGACTGGTGGGGCCAACGTCCTGACTTTC	CAISDFGTGGANVLTF
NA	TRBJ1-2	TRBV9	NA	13	TGTGCCAGCAGCCCTGGGGGGGCGTTTGGCTACACCTTC	CASSPGGAFGYTF
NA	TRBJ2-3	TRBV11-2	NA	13	TGTGCCAGCAGCTTAGGGGGGGCAGATACGCAGTATTTT	CASSLGGADTQYF